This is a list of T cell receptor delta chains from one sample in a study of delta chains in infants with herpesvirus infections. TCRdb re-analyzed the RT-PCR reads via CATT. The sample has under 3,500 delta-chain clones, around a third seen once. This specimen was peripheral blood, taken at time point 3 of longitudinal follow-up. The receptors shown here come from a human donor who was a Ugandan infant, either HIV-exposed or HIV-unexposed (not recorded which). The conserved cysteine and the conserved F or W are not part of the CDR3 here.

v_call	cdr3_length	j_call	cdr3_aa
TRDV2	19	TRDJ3	ACDTAGGDAGGSWDTRQMF
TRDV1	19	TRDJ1	ALGEESSSIYGYWTSDKLI
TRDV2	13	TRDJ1	ACDTDTSYTDKLI
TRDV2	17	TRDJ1	ACDPLILGVSGVTDKLI
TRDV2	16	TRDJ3	ACDPTVGDTWDTRQMF
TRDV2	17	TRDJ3	ACDLTGGLLSWDTRQMF
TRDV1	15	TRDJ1	ALGPRLGDLYTDKLI
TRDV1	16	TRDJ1	ALGEPRLVGGIRLKLI
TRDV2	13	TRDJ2	ACDTVGDKTAQLF
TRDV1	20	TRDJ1	ALLIPNNPFPWGKPYTDKLI
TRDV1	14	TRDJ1	ALGTTPRSATDKLI
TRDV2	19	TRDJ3	ACDTVLGGPLSSWDTRQMF
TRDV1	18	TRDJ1	ALGELSGTGGYYPTDKLI
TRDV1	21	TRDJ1	ALGAPPSPLTYWGGYYPDKLI
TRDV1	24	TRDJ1	ALGEPVPKVSARSLGDSSYTDKLI
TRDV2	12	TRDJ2	ACDTLGPTAQLF
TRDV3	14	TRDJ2	ASPYLPLALTAQLF
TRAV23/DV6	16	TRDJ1	AVVFFSYWGKDTDKLI
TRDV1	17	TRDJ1	ALGETPLLTKGIRLELI
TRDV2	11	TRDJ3	ACDTWGSRQMF
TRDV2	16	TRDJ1	ACDTPDWGIQYTDKLI
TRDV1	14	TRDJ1	ALGDTWGPHTDKLI
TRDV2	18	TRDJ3	ACDTGGYDPFSWDTRQMF
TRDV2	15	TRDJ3	ACDMVMSARDTRQMF
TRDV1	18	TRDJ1	ALGVLGTLGDTKYTDKLI
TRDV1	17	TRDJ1	ALGEICPVGDHYTDKLI
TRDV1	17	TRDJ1	ALGELGSAGMVYTDKLI
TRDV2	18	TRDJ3	ACDTVGGYASSWDTRQMF
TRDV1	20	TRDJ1	ALGDLVLPTFLGDGGTDKLI
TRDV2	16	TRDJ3	ACDTAGGYSWDTRQMF
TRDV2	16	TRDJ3	ACDPLGSCSWDTRQMF
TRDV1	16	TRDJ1	ALGVSRGGRFYTDKLI
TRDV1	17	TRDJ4	ALGEAPSLLPGGYRPLI
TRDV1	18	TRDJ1	ALGELYLHWGIRDTDKLI
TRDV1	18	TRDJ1	ALGELLSMGDIKYTDKLI
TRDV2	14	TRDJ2	ACDTVGDVLTVQLF
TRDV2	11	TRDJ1	ACDRIRGDKLI
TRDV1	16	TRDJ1	ALGGEALPLYFTDKLI
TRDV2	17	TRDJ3	ACDTVLGDTTWDTRQMF
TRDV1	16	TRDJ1	ALGELPGDRGPVDKLI
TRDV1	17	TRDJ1	ALGERSVWGILYTDKLI
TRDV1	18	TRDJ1	ALGELGVWWGFPRSASLI
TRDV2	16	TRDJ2	ACDTWGGGDRLTAQLF
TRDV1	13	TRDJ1	ALGKVLGDTDKLI
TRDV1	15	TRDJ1	ALGELLRGIPGDKLI
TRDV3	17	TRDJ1	AFRPSPMVLGDTGDKLI
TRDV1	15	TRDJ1	ALGELGTDSYTDKLI
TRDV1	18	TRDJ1	ALGERAFLKLTGGDDKLI
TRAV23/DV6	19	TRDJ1	AANFGPPLPRGGGYTDKLI
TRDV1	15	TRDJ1	ALGELEPPTLTDKLI
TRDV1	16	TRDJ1	ALGEHLGGGGYSDKLI
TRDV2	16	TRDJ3	ACDTVLGSSWDTRQMF
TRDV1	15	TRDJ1	ALGELWGPEYTDKLI